The 14 T cell receptor beta chains presented below share a single source sample, sequenced in a study of T cell repertoires in cytomegalovirus infection (dated by TCRdb to 2018 to 2020). The sample was run on an Illumina HiSeq 1500. Starting from the raw public reads, TCRdb applied fastp trimming at Q25, assembled clones with MiXCR and retained in-frame beta chains. Rows matching on CDR3 protein sequence are summarized as one entry with the most common DNA and genes. This sample gives about 770,000 distinct CDR3 sequences in total; almost 30% of them show up just once. The ten biggest clones cover roughly 14% of the sample. Antigens of these TCRs are unknown. The treatment or condition label corresponds to: in vitro stimulation with specific CMV peptide epitopes to enrich CMV-specific T cells. Sequencing was performed on cultured CD8+ T cells from PBMCs, taken from culture after CMV antigen stimulation. These receptors were obtained from a human donor in good health (CMV status not recorded). Some clones in this sample may be carry-over from other donors' samples.

This clonotype turned up a few times. The chain joins TRBV7-2 to TRBJ1-2; 11 positions agree with TRBD1. V lost 7 bases to trimming and J lost 6 bases; unmatched junction nucleotides: 1. CDR1 is SGHTA and CDR2 is FQGNSA in the germline V gene. The CDR3 consists of 12 residues. The CDR3 bases are TGTGCCAGCATGGGACAGGGGGATGGCTACACCTTC. Translated: CASMGQGDGYTF.

The genes are TRBV11-1 and TRBJ2-1; no definite D call. The CDR3 has 17 residues. CDR1 and CDR2 (germline): SGHAT, FQDESV (reference sequence). Between the trimmed V and J ends, which lost 4 bases and 7 bases, there was a span of 23 bases. The CDR3 loop is CASSSRRGSWLPNEQFF. CDR3 sequence (DNA): TGTGCCAGCAGCTCCCGGAGAGGCTCCTGGCTACCTAATGAGCAGTTCTTC.

In its sample, this clonotype was seen many times. The chain couples TRBV6-1 to TRBJ2-1; D might be TRBD2 (5 bases). This CDR3 has 13 residues. The ends were cut back, 5 bases at V and 5 bases at J, with 10 bases in the middle. The germline gives CDR1 MNHNS, CDR2 SASEGT. The CDR3 sequence: CASSPHGNNEQFF. Here the CDR3 DNA reads TGTGCCAGCAGTCCCCACGGGAACAATGAGCAGTTCTTC.

The CDR3, as DNA: TGTGCCAGCAGGCGACAGGGAGCTTATGAAAAACTGTTTTTT. It is translated as CASRRQGAYEKLFF. The chain is built from TRBV6-1 and TRBJ1-4; 7 nucleotides align to TRBD1. Germline V lookup: CDR1 MNHNS, CDR2 SASEGT. V shed 6 bases and J 6 bases; nucleotides not matched to a gene: 7. The CDR3 has 14 residues.

This clonotype was seen ten or more times. CDR3 sequence: CASSLNGNYEQYV. The CDR3 coding sequence is TGTGCCAGCAGCTTAAACGGGAACTACGAGCAGTACGTC. This chain uses TRBV7-2 with TRBJ2-7; a possible D gene is TRBD2 (5 bases). The V and J ends lost 2 bases and 3 bases respectively, with 8 bases between them. Germline CDR1 SGHTA, CDR2 FQGNSA. CDR3 length: 13 residues.

This clonotype came up a few times. The V gene is TRBV19, the J gene TRBJ2-1; TRBD2 agrees at 8 bases. J was trimmed by 1 base and V by 10 bases; bases with no gene match: 3. Per germline, CDR1 LNHDA and CDR2 SQIVND (reference sequence). CDR3 size: 13 residues. The CDR3: CATIAGSYNEQFF. The CDR3 coding sequence is TGTGCCACCATAGCGGGGTCCTACAATGAGCAGTTCTTC.

This clonotype has only a few counts. The chain carries TRBV10-2 and TRBJ1-5, with D possibly TRBD1 on 5 matching bases. This CDR3 is built from 14 residues. V lost 10 bases to trimming and J lost 3 bases, with 16 bases between them. The germline CDR1 and CDR2 sequences are WSHSY and SAAADI. The chain's CDR3 is CATTPGDPNQPQHF. The CDR3 coding sequence is TGCGCCACAACCCCGGGGGACCCCAATCAGCCCCAGCATTTT.

This chain joins TRBV4-1 and TRBJ1-1, with D uncertain. Germline V gives CDR1 MGHRA, CDR2 YSYEKL. The CDR3 has 15 amino acids. V lost 1 base and J 0 bases, leaving 9 bases between the germline ends. CDR3 nucleotide sequence: TGCGCCAGCAGCCAAGTGGTGGCGATGAACACTGAAGCTTTCTTT. It encodes CASSQVVAMNTEAFF.

This clonotype turned up a few times. The CDR3 is CASSLFQNTGELFF. In DNA form, the CDR3 reads TGTGCCAGCAGTTTATTTCAGAACACCGGGGAGCTGTTTTTT. The chain joins TRBV12-3 or TRBV12-4 to TRBJ2-2; no clear D. This CDR3 contains 14 residues. Trimming took off 2 bases at V and 1 base at J, with 5 bases between the two ends.

V gene TRBV7-2 combines with J gene TRBJ1-5; tentative D call: TRBD1 (5 bases). This CDR3 region has 12 residues. V was pared by 8 bases and J by 6 bases, with 11 bases between. The germline V gene encodes CDR1 SGHTA and CDR2 FQGNSA. The CDR3 region has the DNA TGTGCCAGCGGGGACGTTCTTCAGCCCCAGCATTTT. It specifies CASGDVLQPQHF.

This clonotype has a count of ten or more. The rearrangement joins TRBV18 to TRBJ2-2; D gene ambiguous. The V end lost 8 bases, the J end lost 1 base, and 11 bases lay between the germline ends. The CDR3 contains 14 residues. Germline values: CDR1 KGHSH, CDR2 LQKENI. CDR3: CASSPRGNTGELFF. The CDR3 DNA is TGTGCCAGCAGCCCTCGAGGGAACACCGGGGAGCTGTTTTTT.

This sequence joins TRBV27 and TRBJ1-2; no clear D. Germline values: CDR1 MNHEY, CDR2 SMNVEV (reference sequence). CDR3 length: 13 amino acids. The germline V and J ends were trimmed by 0 bases and 8 bases, with 10 bases remaining between them. The CDR3 sequence is CASSLSASWGYTF. The CDR3 nucleotides read TGTGCCAGCAGTTTATCTGCCAGTTGGGGCTACACCTTC.

This chain joins TRBV10-3 and TRBJ2-1; 8 positions agree with TRBD1. Germline lookup yields CDR1 ENHRY and CDR2 SYGVKD. The CDR3 runs to 14 residues. Trimming took 2 bases from V and 7 from J; bases not matched to a gene: 4. CDR3 in amino acids: CAISEGQGENEQFF. The DNA of the CDR3 is TGTGCCATCAGTGAGGGACAGGGAGAGAATGAGCAGTTCTTC.

This clonotype was seen only a few times. The chain joins TRBV7-9 to TRBJ2-1; D possibly corresponds to TRBD1 (6 bases). The V and J ends lost 1 base and 5 bases respectively, with 12 bases between them. In germline, CDR1 is SEHNR, CDR2 FQNEAQ (reference sequence). The CDR3 is 15 amino acids. This CDR3 is CASSLGGRGHNEQFF. DNA of the CDR3: TGTGCCAGCAGCTTAGGGGGCAGGGGACACAATGAGCAGTTCTTC. Full variable domain (remainder filled in from reference TRBV7-9 and TRBJ2-1): DTGVSQNPRHKITKRGQNVTFRCDPISEHNRLYWYRQTLGQGPEFLTYFQNEAQLEKSRLLSDRFSAERPKGSFSTLEIQRTEQGDSAMYLCASSLGGRGHNEQFFGPGTRLTVL.